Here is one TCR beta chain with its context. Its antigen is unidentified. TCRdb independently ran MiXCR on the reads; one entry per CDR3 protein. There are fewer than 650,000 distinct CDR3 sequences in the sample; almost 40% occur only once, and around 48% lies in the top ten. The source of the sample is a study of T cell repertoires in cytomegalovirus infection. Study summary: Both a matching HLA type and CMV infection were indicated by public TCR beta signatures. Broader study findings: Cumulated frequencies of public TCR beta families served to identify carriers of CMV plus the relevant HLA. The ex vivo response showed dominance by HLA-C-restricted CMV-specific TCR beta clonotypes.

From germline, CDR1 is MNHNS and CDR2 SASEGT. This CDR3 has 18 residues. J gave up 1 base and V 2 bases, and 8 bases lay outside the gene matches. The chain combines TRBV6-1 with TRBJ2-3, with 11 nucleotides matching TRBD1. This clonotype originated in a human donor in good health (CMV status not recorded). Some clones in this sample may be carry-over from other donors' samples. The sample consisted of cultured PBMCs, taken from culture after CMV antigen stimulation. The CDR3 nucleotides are TGTGCCAGCAGTGAATACCTCGGGACAGGGGGGCGCACAGATACGCAGTATTTT. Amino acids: CASSEYLGTGGRTDTQYF.